Sequencing of this TCR beta chain was carried out in a study of blood T cell repertoires in COVID-19. As for the study in general: T cells, B-cell-depleted T cells, or PBMCs provided the cDNA or gDNA that served as material.

The V end was cut by 1 base, the J end by 0 bases, with 7 bases between. The CDR3 loop spans 15 amino acids. CDR1 is LGHNA, CDR2 YNFKEQ, per germline. In the original analysis: Estimation of nucleated cell counts was performed using reference gene primer amplification. Clones were read by immunoSEQ multiplex PCR, and TCRdb kept only the in-frame ones, dropping some. From that table come the V and J calls and clone size; the DNA was used to work out D and trimming. This table holds a few hundred thousand clones, around 88% found once. Sequencing input: peripheral blood. The sequence was obtained from a woman aged 50 to 65 with acute or convalescent COVID-19. This sequence joins TRBV4-2 and TRBJ2-1; D perhaps matches TRBD2 (6 bases). In DNA, the CDR3 is TGTGCCAGCAGCCAAGTGCGGGACTCCTACAATGAGCAGTTCTTC. It specifies CASSQVRDSYNEQFF.